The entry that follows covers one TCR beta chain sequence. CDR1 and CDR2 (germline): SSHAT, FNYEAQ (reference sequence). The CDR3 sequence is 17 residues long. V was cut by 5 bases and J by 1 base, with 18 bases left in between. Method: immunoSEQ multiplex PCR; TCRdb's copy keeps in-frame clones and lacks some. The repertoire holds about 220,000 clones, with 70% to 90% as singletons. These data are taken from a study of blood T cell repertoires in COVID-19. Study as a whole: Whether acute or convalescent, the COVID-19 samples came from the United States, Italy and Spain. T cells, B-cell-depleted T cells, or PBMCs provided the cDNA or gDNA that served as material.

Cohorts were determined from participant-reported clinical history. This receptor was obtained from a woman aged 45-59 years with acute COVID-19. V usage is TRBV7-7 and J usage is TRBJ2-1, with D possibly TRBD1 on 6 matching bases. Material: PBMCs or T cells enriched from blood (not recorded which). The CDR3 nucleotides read TGTGCCAGCAGCCAAATGACAGGTTTCGTTTCCTACAATGAGCAGTTCTTC. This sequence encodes CASSQMTGFVSYNEQFF.